Listed below are T cell receptor beta chains from one sample, sequenced in a study of blood T cell repertoires in COVID-19. Clones were sequenced by immunoSEQ multiplex PCR, and TCRdb holds only the in-frame ones, with some missing. The sample contains 250,000 to 350,000 clones, approximately 91% of which appear only once. Sequenced: peripheral blood. The receptors here all came from a woman aged 40 to 50 who had recovered from COVID-19. CDR3s include the opening cysteine and the closing phenylalanine or tryptophan. Each record gives: V gene, J gene, CDR3 length, CDR3 protein.

TRBV19,TRBJ2-4,15,CASSIGPGSQNIQYF
TRBV3-1/TRBV3-2,TRBJ2-1,15,CASRLAGGQHNEQFF
TRBV28,TRBJ2-7,14,CASSHGTVSYEQYF
TRBV18,TRBJ2-7,15,CASSPRSGSPYEQYF
TRBV11-3,TRBJ2-1,13,CASSPETGGEQFF
TRBV11-3,TRBJ2-5,13,CASSIGDQETQYF
TRBV19,TRBJ1-2,14,CASSKGQGGYGYTF
TRBV5-6,TRBJ1-4,15,CASSLGVSLNEKLFF
TRBV5-8,TRBJ2-5,14,CASSRAGEEETQYF
TRBV28,TRBJ2-3,15,CATWTSGRGADTQYF
TRBV5-1,TRBJ2-1,19,CASRPTGAMTSGTYNEQFF
TRBV9,TRBJ2-5,15,CASSVDPGYQETQYF
TRBV7-8,TRBJ2-7,15,CASSFGTSGIYEQYF
TRBV28,TRBJ1-2,15,CASSFRAGPNYGYTF
TRBV1,TRBJ2-7,17,CTSSQPKGTSGPYEQYF
TRBV3-1/TRBV3-2,TRBJ2-3,17,CASSGTSGRRVTDTQYF
TRBV10-1,TRBJ2-7,14,CASSDAGGGYEQYF
TRBV6-5,TRBJ1-2,14,CASTQDRVEYGYTF
TRBV7-7,TRBJ2-1,16,CASSARGASDYNEQFF
TRBV6-1,TRBJ1-5,16,CASSEAVGGRNQPQHF
TRBV9,TRBJ1-5,15,CASSSGQGGNQPQHF
TRBV6-6,TRBJ2-2,16,CASSYTVDRDTGELFF
TRBV11-3,TRBJ2-1,17,CASSLDGLAGAYNEQFF
TRBV6-4,TRBJ2-1,16,CASSESEGVSYNEQFF
TRBV5-1,TRBJ2-3,17,CASSRIGTSGSADTQYF
TRBV5-1,TRBJ2-3,15,CASSFSGSFTDTQYF
TRBV5-1,TRBJ1-3,17,CASSNRDREGSGNTIYF
TRBV9,TRBJ1-3,15,CASSPGDYSGNTIYF
TRBV6-6,TRBJ2-1,18,CASSRPGAGRYSYNEQFF
TRBV7-8,TRBJ2-7,15,CASQLGQGLPYEQYF
TRBV5-1,TRBJ2-2,18,CASSLGTSGSWRTGELFF
TRBV6-1,TRBJ1-5,14,CASSDSGIDQPQHF
TRBV10-3,TRBJ1-1,13,CAISESYNTEAFF
TRBV3-1/TRBV3-2,TRBJ2-7,15,CASSQRREGQGEQYF
TRBV6-5,TRBJ1-3,14,CASGTGGGGNTIYF
TRBV19,TRBJ1-2,13,CASTPGQGSGYTF
TRBV30,TRBJ1-6,17,CAWTLLTGGYEDSPLHF